This T cell receptor (beta chain) was sequenced for a study of OX40 agonist ivuxolimab in advanced cancers. At the level of the study: Checkpoint inhibitors had been given previously to 35% to 50% of patients. Study results and limitations: On average, CD8+ T cells had more expanded clones than CD4+.

From germline, CDR1 is MNHNY and CDR2 SVGAGI (reference sequence). V lost 8 bases and J 2 bases, leaving 22 bases between the germline ends. The CDR3 contains 16 residues. Remarks on this clone: Its target is not known.

Assay: immunoSEQ multiplex PCR; the TCRdb copy retains only in-frame clones and omits some. Of tens of thousands of clones in the sample, less than 85% were seen once. The source was CD4+ or CD8+ T cells sorted from blood, collected in a trial of the OX40 agonist ivuxolimab. This rearrangement joins TRBV6-6 to TRBJ2-7, with D perhaps TRBD1 or TRBD2 (6 bases each). The TCR was taken from an adult with an advanced solid tumor such as melanoma, head and neck, liver or kidney cancer. CDR3: CASQGWRGEMAYEQYF. CDR3 DNA: TGTGCCAGCCAGGGGTGGAGGGGTGAGATGGCCTACGAGCAGTACTTC.